This T cell receptor beta chain was captured by sequencing in a study of CD8 T cells in Susac syndrome. This CDR3 has 14 residues. Germline lookup yields CDR1 LNHNV and CDR2 YYDKDF (reference sequence). Deletions cut 0 bases from V and 5 bases from J, with 10 bases between. Study results and caveats: The study conceded that relatively few individuals underwent its TCR sequencing and HLA analysis.

The T cells that were sequenced for TCR beta were CD8+ and CD4+ cells from blood. TEMRA cells were enriched by FACS, while CD8+ and CD4+ T cells were obtained through a negative isolation that was performed magnetically. Reverse transcription of about 0.5 to 1 ug RNA was performed with random hexamers. Via MiXCR, TCRdb re-called the immunoSEQ multiplex PCR reads, giving one row per CDR3 protein. The table shows a few hundred thousand distinct CDR3 sequences, with 80% to 95% occurring only once. In the case of this clonotype: The antigen remains unidentified.

The specimen sequenced was CD4+ T cells from PBMCs. The gene calls are TRBV15 and TRBJ2-5; D gene unclear. The receptor was isolated from a human donor with multiple sclerosis. CDR3 in amino acids: CATSREATEETQYF. CDR3 bases: TGTGCCACCAGCAGAGAGGCGACGGAGGAGACCCAGTACTTC.